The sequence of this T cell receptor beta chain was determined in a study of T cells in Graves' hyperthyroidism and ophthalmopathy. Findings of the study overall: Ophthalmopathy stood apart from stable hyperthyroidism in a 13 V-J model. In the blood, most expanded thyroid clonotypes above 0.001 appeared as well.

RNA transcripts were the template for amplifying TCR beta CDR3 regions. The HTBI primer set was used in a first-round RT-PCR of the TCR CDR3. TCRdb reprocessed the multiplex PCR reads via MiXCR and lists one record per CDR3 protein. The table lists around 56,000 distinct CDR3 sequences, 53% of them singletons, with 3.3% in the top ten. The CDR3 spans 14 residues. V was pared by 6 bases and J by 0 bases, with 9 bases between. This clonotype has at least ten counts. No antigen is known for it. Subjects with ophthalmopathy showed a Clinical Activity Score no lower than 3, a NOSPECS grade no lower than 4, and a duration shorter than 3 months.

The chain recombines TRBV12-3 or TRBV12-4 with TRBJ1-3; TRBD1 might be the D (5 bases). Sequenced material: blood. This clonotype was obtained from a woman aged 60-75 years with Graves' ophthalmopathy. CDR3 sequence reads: CASRSQDSGNTIYF. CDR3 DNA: TGTGCCAGCAGGTCACAGGACTCTGGAAACACCATATATTTT.